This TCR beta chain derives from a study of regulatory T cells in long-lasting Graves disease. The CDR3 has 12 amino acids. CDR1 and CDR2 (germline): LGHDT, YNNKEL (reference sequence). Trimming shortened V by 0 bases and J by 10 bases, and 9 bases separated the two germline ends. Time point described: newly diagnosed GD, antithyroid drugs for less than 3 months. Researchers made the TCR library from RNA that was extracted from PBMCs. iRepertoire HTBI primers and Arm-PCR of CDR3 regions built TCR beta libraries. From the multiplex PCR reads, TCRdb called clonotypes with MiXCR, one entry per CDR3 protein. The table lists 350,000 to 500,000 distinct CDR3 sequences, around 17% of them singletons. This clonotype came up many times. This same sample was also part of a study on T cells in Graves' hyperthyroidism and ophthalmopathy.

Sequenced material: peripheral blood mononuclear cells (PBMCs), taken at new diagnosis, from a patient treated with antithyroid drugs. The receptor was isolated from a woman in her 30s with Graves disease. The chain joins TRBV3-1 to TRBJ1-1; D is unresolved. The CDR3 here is CASSQDLKGAFF. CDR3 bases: TGTGCCAGCAGCCAAGATCTAAAAGGAGCTTTCTTT.